Below, 24 T cell receptor beta chains from the same sample are listed, as sequenced in a study of T-cell reconstitution after alpha-beta-depleted transplantation in children. For TCRbeta, the library was prepared with unique molecular identifiers. TCRdb passed the PCR reads through MiXCR, listing each CDR3 protein once. The table includes some 640,000 distinct CDR3 sequences, about 15% detected once. Sequencing was performed on PBMCs from the stem cell graft donor, taken from the stem cell graft. These receptor sequences come from a human donor who donated a stem cell graft to a child with acute myeloid leukemia.

At least ten counts were recorded for this clonotype. The chain couples TRBV29-1 to TRBJ2-7; 10 bases are shared with TRBD1. V lost 6 bases to trimming and J lost 3 bases; unmatched junction nucleotides: 2. Germline lookup yields CDR1 SQVTM and CDR2 ANQGSEA. This CDR3 has 12 residues. CDR3 sequence reads: CSVRTGGYEQYF. The CDR3 nucleotides are TGCAGCGTCCGGACAGGGGGCTACGAGCAGTACTTC.

This clonotype was recorded at least ten times. The CDR3 sequence: CSVANYGYTF. CDR3 DNA sequence: TGCAGTGTTGCTAACTATGGCTACACCTTC. The chain combines TRBV20-1 with TRBJ1-2; no reliable D call. Per the germline V gene, CDR1 is DFQATT and CDR2 is SNEGSKA (reference sequence). V gave up 7 bases and J gave up 0 bases, with 3 bases separating them. This CDR3 contains 10 residues.

This clonotype turned up a few times. This chain connects TRBV15 to TRBJ2-4; D call uncertain. The CDR3 has 16 amino acids. With 0 bases removed from V and 0 bases from J, the gap between germline ends came to 9 bases. Germline CDR1 and CDR2: LNHNV and YYDKDF (reference sequence). CDR3 residues: CATSRDRSLAKNIQYF. In nucleotides, the CDR3 is TGTGCCACCAGCAGAGACCGTAGTTTAGCCAAAAACATTCAGTACTTC.

This clonotype was recorded a few times. The chain recombines TRBV4-1 with TRBJ2-3; perhaps TRBD2 as D (5 bases). Germline V gives CDR1 MGHRA, CDR2 YSYEKL. Trimming left V 5 bases short and J 5 bases short, with 17 bases between. The length of the CDR3 is 15 residues. The CDR3 DNA reads as TGCGCCAGCAGCGTAACGGGTTTTGAGGGAGATACGCAGTATTTT. Amino acids: CASSVTGFEGDTQYF.

The V gene is TRBV4-2, the J gene TRBJ1-5, with 8 bases identical to TRBD1. In germline, CDR1 is LGHNA, CDR2 YNFKEQ. CDR3 length: 16 residues. V shed 2 bases, J shed 7 bases, and the junction held 10 bases outside the gene matches. The CDR3 sequence: CASSQYKTGEDQPQHF. The CDR3 DNA follows: TGTGCCAGCAGCCAATACAAGACAGGGGAGGACCAGCCCCAGCATTTT.

This clonotype was recorded many times. The chain has TRBV7-2 and TRBJ1-6; no firm D call. Germline loops: CDR1 SGHTA, CDR2 FQGNSA. The CDR3 has 15 amino acids. Trimming left V 1 base short and J 3 bases short, with 7 bases between. CDR3 bases: TGTGCCAGCAGCTTAGAGGGCAGCTATAATTCACCCCTCCACTTT. It translates to CASSLEGSYNSPLHF. Full variable domain (rest looked up from reference TRBV7-2 and TRBJ1-6): GAGVSQSPSNKVTEKGKDVELRCDPISGHTALYWYRQSLGQGLEFLIYFQGNSAPDKSGLPSDRFSAERTGGSVSTLTIQRTQQEDSAVYLCASSLEGSYNSPLHFGNGTRLTVT.

This clonotype was seen only a few times. V usage is TRBV6-2 or TRBV6-3 and J usage is TRBJ2-1; 7 bases align to TRBD2. This CDR3 spans 14 amino acids. V shed 6 bases, J shed 5 bases, and the junction held 7 bases outside the gene matches. Germline CDR1 is MNHEY and CDR2 is SVGEGT. The DNA of the CDR3 is TGTGCCAGCAGGAGAGCGGGGCAAAACAATGAGCAGTTCTTC. It specifies CASRRAGQNNEQFF.

This clonotype was counted between two and nine times. The chain links TRBV12-3 or TRBV12-4 to TRBJ1-3; D gene ambiguous. The CDR3 is made up of 14 amino acids. Trimming shortened V by 6 bases and J by 3 bases, and 12 bases separated the two germline ends. CDR3 DNA sequence: TGTGCCAGCAGCCCCGGGAGGGTTGGAAACACCATATATTTT. Translating it yields CASSPGRVGNTIYF.

This clonotype was recorded many times. V usage is TRBV15 and J usage is TRBJ1-5; D is perhaps TRBD1 (5 bases). Germline V CDR1 and CDR2: LNHNV, YYDKDF (reference sequence). V was clipped by 5 bases and J by 5 bases, with 10 bases between them. CDR3 length: 13 amino acids. Here the CDR3 reads CATSFQGDQPQHF. The CDR3 nucleotides read TGTGCCACCAGCTTTCAAGGGGATCAGCCCCAGCATTTT.

This clonotype was detected only once. This chain links TRBV9 with TRBJ2-1; D is ambiguous. The germline V gene encodes CDR1 SGDLS and CDR2 YYNGEE. This CDR3 has 14 amino acids. The V gene lost 5 bases and the J gene lost 9 bases, with 18 bases spanning the gap. The CDR3 sequence: CASSPGLLDPEQFF. The CDR3 nucleotides read TGTGCCAGCAGTCCTGGCCTGCTGGACCCTGAGCAGTTCTTC.

CDR3 DNA sequence: TGTGCCACCAGTGACGGGACGGACTTTTATCAGCCCCAGCATTTT. This codes for CATSDGTDFYQPQHF. The chain carries TRBV24-1 and TRBJ1-5, with D perhaps TRBD1 (5 bases). CDR3 length: 15 residues. The V end lost 4 bases, the J end lost 5 bases, and 14 bases lay between the germline ends. The germline CDR1 and CDR2 sequences are KGHDR and SFDVKD.

This rearrangement joins TRBV24-1 to TRBJ2-2; 10 bases are shared with TRBD1. CDR3 length equals 16 residues. Trimming removed 1 base from V and 3 bases from J; junction bases left unmatched: 1. In germline, CDR1 is KGHDR, CDR2 SFDVKD. The CDR3 protein is CATSDFGQGDTGELFF. CDR3 nucleotides: TGTGCCACCAGTGATTTTGGACAGGGGGACACCGGGGAGCTGTTTTTT.

V is TRBV11-3 and J is TRBJ2-1; D gene unclear. The CDR3 loop spans 15 amino acids. Trimming took off 3 bases at V and 3 bases at J, with 12 bases between the two ends. Germline V gene data show CDR1 as SGHNT and CDR2 as YENEEA. The CDR3 DNA reads TGTGCCAGCAGCTTTTTAGCCTCTTTCTACAATGAGCAGTTCTTC. Its protein product is CASSFLASFYNEQFF.

In regard to this clonotype: A read error is possible here, since a much larger clone lies one base away. The gene calls are TRBV20-1 and TRBJ2-1; TRBD2 aligns across 7 bases. Per the germline V gene, CDR1 is DFQATT and CDR2 is SNEGSKA (reference sequence). This CDR3 region has 15 residues. After removal of 0 bases from V and 5 bases from J, the junction contained 7 bases not matched to a gene. Written as DNA, the CDR3 is TGCAGTGCTAGAGAAGTGACTAGCAACCACAATGAGCAGTTCTTC. It codes for CSAREVTSNHNEQFF.

This clonotype was seen more than once but under ten times. This chain links TRBV7-9 with TRBJ2-1, with D perhaps TRBD2 (6 bases). The V and J ends lost 6 bases and 7 bases respectively, with 19 bases between them. Germline V lookup: CDR1 SEHNR, CDR2 FQNEAQ (reference sequence). CDR3 length: 15 residues. CDR3 nucleotide sequence: TGTGCCAGCAGTTCCGGGGACTGGCCACAGAATGAGCAGTTCTTC. Translation: CASSSGDWPQNEQFF. Variable domain in full (rest from reference TRBV7-9 and TRBJ2-1): DTGVSQNPRHKITKRGQNVTFRCDPISEHNRLYWYRQTLGQGPEFLTYFQNEAQLEKSRLLSDRFSAERPKGSFSTLEIQRTEQGDSAMYLCASSSGDWPQNEQFFGPGTRLTVL.

The sample holds many counts of this clonotype. This chain links TRBV27 with TRBJ1-2; the D is unclear. CDR1 and CDR2 (germline): MNHEY, SMNVEV (reference sequence). This CDR3 spans 13 amino acids. Trimming shortened V by 0 bases and J by 4 bases, and 6 bases separated the two germline ends. The CDR3 bases are TGTGCCAGCAGTTTATCTGCCGGCTATGGCTACACCTTC. It codes for CASSLSAGYGYTF.

The V call is TRBV20-1, the J call TRBJ2-1, with 7 bases matching TRBD1. Germline CDR1 and CDR2: DFQATT and SNEGSKA (reference sequence). The ends lost 6 bases at V and 1 base at J; junction bases unmatched: 6. The CDR3 runs 14 residues. CDR3 DNA sequence: TGCAGTGCCCGGGACAGTCTTTCCTACAATGAGCAGTTCTTC. Translation: CSARDSLSYNEQFF.

The table lists this clonotype with many counts. The rearrangement links TRBV29-1 to TRBJ1-5; TRBD1 agrees at 7 bases. The CDR3 covers 14 residues. The germline CDR1 and CDR2 sequences are SQVTM and ANQGSEA. J lost 4 bases, V lost 5 bases, and 8 bases had no gene match. CDR3 coding DNA: TGCAGCGTTATCCCGACAGGGTTTAATCAGCCCCAGCATTTT. Translation gives CSVIPTGFNQPQHF.

The chain carries TRBV7-2 and TRBJ2-3; D is uncertain. Trimming left V 2 bases short and J 5 bases short, with 14 bases between. The CDR3 covers 15 residues. Per germline, CDR1 SGHTA and CDR2 FQGNSA. The CDR3 loop is CASSLHSSGQDTQYF. CDR3 nucleotides: TGTGCCAGCAGCTTACACAGTTCTGGGCAAGATACGCAGTATTTT. The full variable domain, rest sourced from reference TRBV7-2 and TRBJ2-3, is GAGVSQSPSNKVTEKGKDVELRCDPISGHTALYWYRQSLGQGLEFLIYFQGNSAPDKSGLPSDRFSAERTGGSVSTLTIQRTQQEDSAVYLCASSLHSSGQDTQYFGPGTRLTVL.

The rearrangement links TRBV5-1 to TRBJ1-2, with 7 bases fitting TRBD1. V dropped 0 bases and J dropped 5; count of bases not matched to a gene: 7. Germline CDR1 SGHRS, CDR2 YFSETQ. The CDR3 has 15 residues. In DNA form, the CDR3 reads TGCGCCAGCAGCTTGGTTCCTGGACAGGTATATGGCTACACCTTC. It codes for CASSLVPGQVYGYTF.

This clonotype was counted at least ten times. The J gene is TRBJ2-3, the V gene TRBV7-2, with 9 bases that match TRBD1. This CDR3 spans 15 amino acids. The J segment lost 3 bases and the V segment lost 5 bases, leaving 6 bases of the junction unmatched. Germline CDR1 SGHTA, CDR2 FQGNSA. The CDR3 nucleotides are TGTGCCAGCAGCCTCGGGACAGGGAGGACAGATACGCAGTATTTT. Amino acid sequence: CASSLGTGRTDTQYF.

This clonotype occurred many times. The chain joins TRBV6-4 to TRBJ2-3, with D perhaps matching TRBD1 or TRBD2 (6 bases each). This CDR3 has 13 amino acids. CDR1 MRHNA and CDR2 SNTAGT come from the germline V gene. Trimming took 6 bases from V and 3 from J, leaving 10 bases between them. CDR3 region: CASSGGATDTQYF. The CDR3 DNA sequence: TGTGCCAGCAGCGGGGGCGCGACAGATACGCAGTATTTT.

This clonotype was observed at least ten times. The J gene is TRBJ2-7, the V gene TRBV20-1, with TRBD2 as a possible D gene (5 bases). The CDR3 loop spans 12 amino acids. The germline CDR1 and CDR2 sequences are DFQATT and SNEGSKA (reference sequence). V lost 3 bases and J lost 3, with 9 bases in between. The CDR3 here is CSASYGIYEQYV. The CDR3 DNA is TGCAGTGCTAGTTACGGGATCTACGAGCAGTACGTC.

This clonotype has ten or more counts. The genes are TRBV6-5 and TRBJ1-2; perhaps TRBD1 as D (5 bases). V was clipped by 2 bases and J by 7 bases, with 11 bases between them. CDR1 is MNHEY and CDR2 is SVGAGI in the germline V gene. There are 13 residues in the CDR3. CDR3 in amino acids: CASSYAREGGYTF. The CDR3 DNA reads as TGTGCCAGCAGTTACGCCAGGGAAGGTGGCTACACCTTC.